One and the same sample provided the 14 T cell receptor beta chains below, sequenced in a study of T cells expressing NK-cell markers. TCRdb derives one entry per CDR3 protein from the 5' RACE reads, leaving out DNA. The specimen's table records about 440,000 distinct CDR3 sequences. Material: blood T cells: a sorted CD56 or NKG2C T cell subset, CD4+ or CD8+ T cells, or bulk PBMC T cells (not recorded which). The origin of the receptors is a woman aged 18 to 75 in good health.

The gene calls are TRBV6-1 and TRBJ2-7; TCRdb calls TRBD1, which cannot be checked without DNA. CDR1 and CDR2 from the germline V gene are MNHNS and SASEGT. The length of the CDR3 is 14 residues. The CDR3 region is CASSGGVGPYEQYF.

This chain uses TRBV7-2 with TRBJ2-5. This CDR3 region has 14 residues. CDR1 and CDR2 from the germline V gene are SGHTA and FQGNSA. The CDR3 is CASSLVFTQETQYF.

CDR3: CAGQISNTGELFF. The rearrangement links TRBV28 to TRBJ2-2; there is no DNA to check the TCRdb D call of TRBD1. CDR1 is MDHEN and CDR2 is SYDVKM in the germline V gene. The CDR3 is 13 amino acids.

The rearrangement uses TRBV14 and TRBJ1-1. Germline CDR1 SGHDN, CDR2 FVKESK. The CDR3 totals 16 residues. This chain's CDR3 is CASSQDAINLNTEAFF.

The chain uses TRBV4-2 and TRBJ2-2; lacking DNA, the TRBD1 call made by TCRdb goes unchecked. This CDR3 comprises 14 residues. CDR1 LGHNA and CDR2 YNFKEQ come from the germline V gene. The CDR3 loop reads CASSQQGWTGELFF.

V usage is TRBV7-2 and J usage is TRBJ2-3; the D call from TCRdb, TRBD1, cannot be confirmed without DNA. Germline lookup yields CDR1 SGHTA and CDR2 FQGNSA. The CDR3 is made up of 15 amino acids. This chain's CDR3 is CASSSAARSTDTQYF.

V is TRBV6-1 and J is TRBJ1-5; checking the TCRdb D call of TRBD1 is not possible without DNA. The CDR3 loop spans 15 amino acids. In germline, CDR1 is MNHNS, CDR2 SASEGT. CDR3 protein: CASRTDRGSNQPQHF.

The rearrangement uses TRBV28 and TRBJ2-1; TCRdb's D gene call, TRBD2, goes unchecked for lack of DNA. The CDR3 length is 16 residues. The germline CDR1 and CDR2 sequences are MDHEN and SYDVKM. The CDR3 sequence: CASRGGGLAGINEQFF.

The chain carries TRBV13 and TRBJ2-3; with no DNA, the TCRdb D assignment of TRBD2 cannot be verified. Per germline, CDR1 PRHDT and CDR2 FYEKMQ (reference sequence). The CDR3 is 17 residues long. The CDR3 loop reads CASSFVLAGGSPDTQYF.

J is TRBJ2-1 and V is TRBV7-8. Germline V gene sequence: CDR1 SGHVS, CDR2 FQNEAQ. The CDR3 length is 12 residues. This CDR3 reads CASSLMSNEQFF.

The V and J genes are TRBV12-3 or TRBV12-4 and TRBJ1-2; the D call of TRBD1 rests on TCRdb alone, since no DNA is present to check it. The CDR3 contains 14 residues. The CDR3 loop is CASSLRQTNYGYTF.

CDR3 in amino acids: CASSQAGTDPYEQYF. The rearrangement uses TRBV4-3 and TRBJ2-7. Germline V gives CDR1 LGHNA, CDR2 YSLEER. The CDR3 length is 15 residues.

The chain recombines TRBV4-3 with TRBJ2-5; without DNA, the TCRdb call of TRBD2 cannot be checked. Germline lookup yields CDR1 LGHNA and CDR2 YSLEER. The CDR3 loop spans 17 amino acids. The CDR3 loop is CASSQAPISGGQETQYF.

This rearrangement joins TRBV11-2 to TRBJ2-5; the D call from TCRdb, TRBD2, cannot be confirmed without DNA. The CDR3 has 15 amino acids. Germline lookup yields CDR1 SGHAT and CDR2 FQNNGV. CDR3: CASSLEGWLEETQYF.